The clone carrying this TCR beta chain occurred a few times. One entry per CDR3 protein, called by TCRdb with MiXCR from the RT-PCR reads. Here the sample spans fewer than 12,000 distinct CDR3 sequences, around 20% being singletons. The ends were cut back, 2 bases at V and 3 bases at J, with 17 bases in the middle. CDR1 is MNHEY and CDR2 is SVGAGI in the germline V gene. The CDR3 has 17 amino acids. This sample is drawn from a study of patients and donors after allogeneic stem cell transplantation. Sequenced material: blood, either unsorted or a sorted T cell fraction (not recorded which). V and J are TRBV6-5 and TRBJ2-1, with D tentatively TRBD1 (6 bases). This sequence originates from a human donor who was either an allogeneic HSCT recipient or a stem cell or donor lymphocyte infusion donor (not recorded which). It is not recorded whose cells these are; they may come from a transplant donor. CDR3 DNA: TGTGCCAGCAGTTACGGTCAAGGGCTAGGGGGCTACAATGAGCAGTTCTTC. Its translation: CASSYGQGLGGYNEQFF.